These 25 T cell receptor beta chains share one sample of origin, sequenced in a study of shared clonotypes between healthy human individuals. Sequencing was performed with immunoSEQ multiplex PCR; in TCRdb, only in-frame clones are kept and a portion is missing. The table lists around 2.5 million clones, over 85% of them singletons. Sequencing was performed on naive CD4+ T cells from PBMCs. Subset noted: CD45RA+ positively selected. These receptors all stem from a man between 18 and 35 years old in good health. Some clones in this sample may be carry-over from other donors' samples.

This rearrangement joins TRBV10-3 to TRBJ2-2, with D perhaps TRBD1 (6 bases). Trimming removed 7 bases from V and 0 bases from J, with 18 bases in between. CDR1 and CDR2 (germline): ENHRY, SYGVKD. The CDR3 length is 17 residues. The CDR3 DNA reads as TGTGCCATCACCCCAGACAGGAATACCGCGAACACCGGGGAGCTGTTTTTT. It encodes CAITPDRNTANTGELFF.

The chain combines TRBV5-4 with TRBJ2-5; the D is unclear. The CDR3 covers 13 residues. Trimming took 2 bases from V and 2 from J, leaving 7 bases between them. From germline, CDR1 is SGHNT and CDR2 YYREEE (reference sequence). Written as DNA, the CDR3 is TGTGCCAGCAGCTTTCAGTGGCAAGAGACCCAGTACTTC. As protein: CASSFQWQETQYF.

The chain recombines TRBV4-3 with TRBJ2-7, with 9 bases matching TRBD2. The CDR3 extends over 15 amino acids. Germline CDR1 is LGHNA and CDR2 is YSLEER. With 1 base clipped from V and 4 bases from J, the junction kept 5 bases outside the gene matches. For the CDR3, the DNA is TGCGCCAGCAGCCAAGGGGTAGCGGGAGTTTACGAGCAGTACTTC. Its protein product is CASSQGVAGVYEQYF.

The genes are TRBV19 and TRBJ1-2; D is possibly TRBD1 (5 bases). The CDR3 is 12 amino acids. In germline, CDR1 is LNHDA, CDR2 SQIVND (reference sequence). V lost 8 bases and J 4 bases, leaving 11 bases between the germline ends. In DNA form, the CDR3 reads TGTGCCAGTCGACGACAGCTCTATGGCTACACCTTC. As protein: CASRRQLYGYTF.

The CDR3 region has the DNA TGTGCCAGCAGTCGGGACTTTGGCTCCTACAATGAGCAGTTCTTC. Its protein product is CASSRDFGSYNEQFF. The rearrangement uses TRBV6-6 and TRBJ2-1; TRBD2 is a possible D gene (6 bases). Germline values: CDR1 MNHNY, CDR2 SVGAGI (reference sequence). The germline V and J ends were trimmed by 5 bases and 0 bases, with 11 bases remaining between them. CDR3 length equals 15 residues.

The J gene is TRBJ2-1, the V gene TRBV10-3, with 9 bases that match TRBD2. This CDR3 comprises 15 residues. The V and J ends lost 8 bases and 3 bases, in that order; junction bases with no gene match: 8. Germline CDR1 ENHRY, CDR2 SYGVKD. CDR3 sequence: CAISPSGIGYNEQFF. CDR3 in DNA: TGTGCCATCTCTCCTAGCGGGATCGGCTACAATGAGCAGTTCTTC.

The V call is TRBV5-1, the J call TRBJ2-7; perhaps TRBD1 as D (7 bases). The CDR3 loop spans 16 amino acids. Germline CDR1 SGHRS, CDR2 YFSETQ. The V and J ends lost 1 base and 2 bases respectively, with 16 bases between them. The CDR3 nucleotides are TGCGCCAGCAGCTTGCCGCGCGGGACAGATCCCTACGAGCAGTACTTC. It yields the protein CASSLPRGTDPYEQYF.

J is TRBJ1-5 and V is TRBV7-6, with 8 bases matching TRBD1. Looked up from germline, CDR1 is SGHVS and CDR2 is FNYEAQ. The ends lost 1 base at V and 0 bases at J; junction bases unmatched: 8. The CDR3 has 18 residues. CDR3 DNA: TGTGCCAGCAGCTTAGGCCCCCGGGACAGGTATAGCAATCAGCCCCAGCATTTT. The encoded protein is CASSLGPRDRYSNQPQHF.

The CDR3 sequence: CASSRLGLSYKEGAGELFF. CDR3 DNA sequence: TGTGCCAGCAGCCGCCTGGGCTTGAGCTACAAAGAAGGAGCCGGGGAGCTGTTTTTT. This sequence joins TRBV7-6 and TRBJ2-2; D unresolved. The CDR3 sequence is 19 residues long. Germline V CDR1 and CDR2: SGHVS, FNYEAQ. Between the trimmed V and J ends, which lost 5 bases and 6 bases, there was a span of 28 bases. Using reference TRBV7-6 and TRBJ2-2 for the parts outside the CDR3, the full variable domain is GAGVSQSPRYKVTKRGQDVALRCDPISGHVSLYWYRQALGQGPEFLTYFNYEAQQDKSGLPNDRFSAERPEGSISTLTIQRTEQRDSAMYRCASSRLGLSYKEGAGELFFGEGSRLTVL.

The V call is TRBV7-2, the J call TRBJ2-3; D remains unclear. CDR1 SGHTA and CDR2 FQGNSA come from the germline V gene. The CDR3 consists of 14 residues. V was shortened by 5 bases and J by 4 bases, with 13 bases between the two germline ends. The CDR3 nucleotides are TGTGCCAGCAGCCCCACTTCATCCGCAGATACGCAGTATTTT. This gives the protein CASSPTSSADTQYF.

Turning to this clone: Different DNA sequences within this sample yield the same CDR3. The CDR3 DNA is TGTGCCAGCAGCTTAGATGCGGGGGACGAGCAGTACTTC. Translation gives CASSLDAGDEQYF. The V gene is TRBV11-3, the J gene TRBJ2-7; 7 bases agree with TRBD2. CDR1 and CDR2 from the germline V gene are SGHNT and YENEEA. This CDR3 has 13 residues. The V segment lost 0 bases and the J segment 5 bases; nucleotides outside the gene matches: 1.

This clone was seen only a few times. This chain connects TRBV5-1 to TRBJ1-5; D is uncertain. This CDR3 region has 15 residues. Looked up from germline, CDR1 is SGHRS and CDR2 is YFSETQ. Trimming cost V 0 bases and J 7 bases, with 14 bases left between them. CDR3 nucleotides: TGCGCCAGCAGCTTGGGACACACAAAGTGGCAGCCCCAGCATTTT. This translates into CASSLGHTKWQPQHF.

The chain links TRBV4-3 to TRBJ2-2; weak D call: TRBD2 (5 bases). Trimming took off 2 bases at V and 2 bases at J, with 9 bases between the two ends. Germline CDR1 is LGHNA and CDR2 is YSLEER. This CDR3 is built from 15 residues. CDR3 coding DNA: TGCGCCAGCAGCCAAAGAGGGCTTAACACCGGGGAGCTGTTTTTT. Protein product: CASSQRGLNTGELFF.

This chain uses TRBV7-9 with TRBJ1-1, with TRBD1 matching 10 bases. Germline V gene data show CDR1 as SEHNR and CDR2 as FQNEAQ (reference sequence). V shed 1 base, J shed 9 bases, and the junction held 2 bases outside the gene matches. CDR3 length: 13 residues. The CDR3 loop reads CASSLGQGAKAFF. CDR3 DNA: TGTGCCAGCAGCTTAGGACAGGGGGCGAAAGCTTTCTTT.

The chain combines TRBV19 with TRBJ2-2; a weak D match, TRBD2 (8 bases). The V gene's germline CDR1 is LNHDA and CDR2 SQIVND (reference sequence). This CDR3 contains 17 residues. Trimming took off 2 bases at V and 2 bases at J, with 15 bases between the two ends. Here the CDR3 DNA reads TGTGCCAGTAGTATAACGCGGGGGGACAGAAACACCGGGGAGCTGTTTTTT. Translation gives CASSITRGDRNTGELFF. The variable domain in full, completed from reference TRBV19 and TRBJ2-2, reads DGGITQSPKYLFRKEGQNVTLSCEQNLNHDAMYWYRQDPGQGLRLIYYSQIVNDFQKGDIAEGYSVSREKKESFPLTVTSAQKNPTAFYLCASSITRGDRNTGELFFGEGSRLTVL.

The chain employs TRBV29-1 and TRBJ1-1; D not resolved. V was trimmed by 4 bases and J by 0 bases, leaving 12 bases between them. The germline gives CDR1 SQVTM, CDR2 ANQGSEA. The CDR3 covers 14 residues. This chain's CDR3 is CSVVQLLMNTEAFF. The DNA for the CDR3 is TGCAGCGTTGTCCAGCTACTTATGAACACTGAAGCTTTCTTT.

This chain joins TRBV18 and TRBJ2-5, with 9 bases aligning to TRBD2. Germline lookup yields CDR1 KGHSH and CDR2 LQKENI. This CDR3 comprises 15 residues. The V gene end was trimmed by 5 bases and the J gene end by 5 bases; junction bases not matched to a gene: 9. CDR3 residues: CASSGGTSFPETQYF. The CDR3 nucleotides are TGTGCCAGCTCAGGCGGGACTAGCTTCCCGGAGACCCAGTACTTC.

The gene calls are TRBV7-2 and TRBJ1-5; tentatively, D is TRBD1 (6 bases). Between the trimmed V and J ends, which lost 5 bases and 8 bases, there was a span of 22 bases. Germline loops: CDR1 SGHTA, CDR2 FQGNSA. This CDR3 has 16 amino acids. The DNA for the CDR3 is TGTGCCAGCAGCCTTACCCTACCGACAGGAAGTAAGCCCCAGCATTTT. This translates into CASSLTLPTGSKPQHF.

V is TRBV28 and J is TRBJ1-1; D unresolved. Germline values: CDR1 MDHEN, CDR2 SYDVKM. CDR3 length: 13 residues. The V and J ends lost 5 bases and 3 bases respectively, with 10 bases between them. CDR3 in DNA: TGTGCCAGCAGTAGACATAAGTACACTGAAGCTTTCTTT. This sequence encodes CASSRHKYTEAFF.

V gene TRBV11-1 combines with J gene TRBJ2-1; TRBD1 aligns across 7 bases. CDR3 size: 17 residues. Germline V gene data show CDR1 as SGHAT and CDR2 as FQDESV (reference sequence). The junction had 14 bases not matched to a gene; V was cut back by 3 bases and J by 6 bases. DNA of the CDR3: TGTGCCAGCAGCTTTTATTACTCGACAGGGAGTAGCAATGAGCAGTTCTTC. This codes for CASSFYYSTGSSNEQFF.

This chain uses TRBV19 with TRBJ2-1, with TRBD2 matching over 8 bases. V lost 5 bases, J lost 9 bases, and 9 bases stayed unmatched. The CDR3 length is 14 residues. Germline values: CDR1 LNHDA, CDR2 SQIVND (reference sequence). CDR3 in amino acids: CASSQMSGRGEQFF. The CDR3 DNA reads as TGTGCCAGTAGTCAGATGAGCGGGAGAGGTGAGCAGTTCTTC. Full variable domain (missing parts from reference TRBV19 and TRBJ2-1): DGGITQSPKYLFRKEGQNVTLSCEQNLNHDAMYWYRQDPGQGLRLIYYSQIVNDFQKGDIAEGYSVSREKKESFPLTVTSAQKNPTAFYLCASSQMSGRGEQFFGPGTRLTVL.

This clone appeared a single time. J is TRBJ2-7 and V is TRBV30; D uncertain. V shed 4 bases and J shed 1 base, with 17 bases lying between them. The CDR3 is made up of 15 amino acids. Germline CDR1 and CDR2: GTSNPN and SVGIG (reference sequence). The CDR3 region is CAWMEPSYSSYEQYF. In nucleotides, the CDR3 is TGTGCCTGGATGGAGCCCAGCTACAGTTCCTACGAGCAGTACTTC.

This clone appeared a single time. Other DNA sequences in this specimen translate into the identical CDR3. This rearrangement joins TRBV7-9 to TRBJ1-1; weak D call: TRBD1 (5 bases). The V and J ends lost 1 base and 1 base respectively, with 7 bases between them. This CDR3 has 14 residues. Germline CDR1 reads SEHNR; CDR2 reads FQNEAQ (reference sequence). The CDR3 region is CASSLGQGNTEAFF. The CDR3 DNA reads TGTGCCAGCAGCTTAGGGCAGGGGAACACTGAAGCTTTCTTT. The entire variable domain, with the rest obtained from reference TRBV7-9 and TRBJ1-1, is as follows: DTGVSQNPRHKITKRGQNVTFRCDPISEHNRLYWYRQTLGQGPEFLTYFQNEAQLEKSRLLSDRFSAERPKGSFSTLEIQRTEQGDSAMYLCASSLGQGNTEAFFGQGTRLTVV.

The J gene is TRBJ2-7, the V gene TRBV18; 12 nucleotides match TRBD1. J lost 6 bases, V lost 2 bases, and 17 bases had no gene match. This CDR3 is 19 amino acids long. Per germline, CDR1 KGHSH and CDR2 LQKENI. As DNA, the CDR3 is TGTGCCAGCTCACCAGCGGGACAGGGGGCAGGGTTCAGCCTAGGCGAGCAGTACTTC. It encodes CASSPAGQGAGFSLGEQYF.

The chain recombines TRBV6-5 with TRBJ1-2, with D perhaps TRBD1 (5 bases). V lost 4 bases and J 4 bases, leaving 10 bases between the germline ends. Germline CDR1 and CDR2: MNHEY and SVGAGI. CDR3 length equals 13 residues. The CDR3 sequence is CASSSRGSYGYTF. The CDR3 DNA reads as TGTGCCAGCAGTTCCCGGGGGAGCTATGGCTACACCTTC.